The clone carrying this T cell receptor (beta chain) was seen ten or more times. What it recognizes is unknown. Ophthalmopathy in the donors was of moderate-to-severe activity, with CAS ≥3, NOSPECS ≥4 and duration under 3 months. The PBMCs originated from approximately 10 ml of fresh peripheral blood. Germline CDR1 and CDR2: SQVTM and ANQGSEA. The CDR3 length is 10 residues. The V end was cut by 8 bases, the J end by 3 bases, with 7 bases between. The source of the sample is a study of Graves' ophthalmopathy and Graves' hyperthyroidism. General observations from the study: The authors also found most expanded thyroid clonotypes above 0.001 frequency in blood. This model predicted ophthalmopathy progression (sensitivity 65% to 71%, specificity 72% to 85%).

RNA transcripts served as template for amplifying TCR beta CDR3 sequences. An opening RT-PCR round employed HTBI primers and preceded a second-round multiplex PCR. TCRdb passed the multiplex PCR reads through MiXCR, listing each CDR3 protein once. The sample consists of 230,000 or so distinct CDR3 sequences, around 50% of them appearing once. The chain employs TRBV29-1 and TRBJ1-1; unclear D gene. The sample was peripheral blood. The sequence derives from an adult man with Graves' ophthalmopathy. CDR3 loop: CSIGDTEAFF. The CDR3 region has the DNA TGCAGCATCGGGGACACTGAAGCTTTCTTT. Together with reference TRBV29-1 and TRBJ1-1, the CDR3 gives the full variable domain: SAVISQKPSRDICQRGTSLTIQCQVDSQVTMMFWYRQQPGQSLTLIATANQGSEATYESGFVIDKFPISRPNLTFSTLTVSNMSPEDSSIYLCSIGDTEAFFGQGTRLTVV.